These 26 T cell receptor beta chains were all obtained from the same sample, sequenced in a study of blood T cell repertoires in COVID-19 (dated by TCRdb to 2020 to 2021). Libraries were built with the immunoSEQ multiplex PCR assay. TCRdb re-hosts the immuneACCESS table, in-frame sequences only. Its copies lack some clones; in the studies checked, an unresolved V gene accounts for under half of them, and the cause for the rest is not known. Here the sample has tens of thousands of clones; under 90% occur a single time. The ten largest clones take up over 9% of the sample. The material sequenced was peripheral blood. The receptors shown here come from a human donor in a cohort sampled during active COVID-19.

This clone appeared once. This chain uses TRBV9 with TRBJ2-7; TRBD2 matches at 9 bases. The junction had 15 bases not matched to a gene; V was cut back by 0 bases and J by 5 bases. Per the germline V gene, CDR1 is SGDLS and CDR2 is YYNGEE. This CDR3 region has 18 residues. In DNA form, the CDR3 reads TGTGCCAGCAGCGTAGCTTTAGCGGGGGATTTCGAGGGAGACGAGCAGTACTTC. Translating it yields CASSVALAGDFEGDEQYF.

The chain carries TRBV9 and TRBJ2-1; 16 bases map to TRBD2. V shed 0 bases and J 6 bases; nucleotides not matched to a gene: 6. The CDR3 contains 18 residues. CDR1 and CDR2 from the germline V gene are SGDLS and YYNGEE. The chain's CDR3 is CASSVGGTSGGAGNEQFF. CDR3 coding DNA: TGTGCCAGCAGCGTAGGAGGGACTAGCGGGGGGGCGGGCAATGAGCAGTTCTTC.

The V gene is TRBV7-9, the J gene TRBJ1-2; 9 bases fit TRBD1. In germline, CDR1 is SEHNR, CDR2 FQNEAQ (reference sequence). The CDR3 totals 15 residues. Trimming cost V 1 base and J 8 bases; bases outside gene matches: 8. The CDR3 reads CASSLGDRVSNGYTF. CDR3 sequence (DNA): TGTGCCAGCAGCTTAGGGGACAGGGTGTCGAACGGCTACACCTTC.

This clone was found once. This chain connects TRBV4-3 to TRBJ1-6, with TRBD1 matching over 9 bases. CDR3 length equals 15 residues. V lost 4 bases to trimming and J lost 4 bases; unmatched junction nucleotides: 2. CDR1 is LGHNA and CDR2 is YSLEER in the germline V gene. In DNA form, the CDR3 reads TGCGCCAGCAGCCCCGGGACAGGGTATAATTCACCCCTCCACTTT. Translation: CASSPGTGYNSPLHF.

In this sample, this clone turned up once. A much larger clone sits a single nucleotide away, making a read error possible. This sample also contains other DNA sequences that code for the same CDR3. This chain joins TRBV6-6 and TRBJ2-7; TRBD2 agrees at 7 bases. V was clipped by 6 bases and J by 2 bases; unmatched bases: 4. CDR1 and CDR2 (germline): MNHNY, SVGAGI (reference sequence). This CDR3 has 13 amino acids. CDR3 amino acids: CASSRGLAYEQYF. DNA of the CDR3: TGTGCCAGCAGCCGTGGACTAGCCTACGAGCAGTACTTC.

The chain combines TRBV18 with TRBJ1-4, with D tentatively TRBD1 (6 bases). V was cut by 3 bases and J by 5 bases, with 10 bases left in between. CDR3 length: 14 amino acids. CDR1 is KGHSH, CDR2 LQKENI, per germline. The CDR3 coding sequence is TGTGCCAGCTCACCCGGACAGCAAAATGAAAAACTGTTTTTT. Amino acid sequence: CASSPGQQNEKLFF.

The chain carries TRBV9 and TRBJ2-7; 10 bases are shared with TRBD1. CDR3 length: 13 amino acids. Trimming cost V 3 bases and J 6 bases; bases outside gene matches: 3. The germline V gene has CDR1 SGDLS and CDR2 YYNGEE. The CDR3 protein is CASSEGDRGEQYF. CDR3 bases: TGTGCCAGCAGCGAGGGGGACAGGGGCGAGCAGTACTTC. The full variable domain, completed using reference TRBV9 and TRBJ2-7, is DSGVTQTPKHLITATGQRVTLRCSPRSGDLSVYWYQQSLDQGLQFLIQYYNGEERAKGNILERFSAQQFPDLHSELNLSSLELGDSALYFCASSEGDRGEQYFGPGTRLTVT.

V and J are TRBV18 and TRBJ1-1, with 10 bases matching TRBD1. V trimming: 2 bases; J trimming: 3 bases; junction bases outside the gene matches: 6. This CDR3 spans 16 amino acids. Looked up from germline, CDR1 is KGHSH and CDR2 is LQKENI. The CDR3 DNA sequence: TGTGCCAGCTCACCAGACTTGGGACAGGGGTACACTGAAGCTTTCTTT. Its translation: CASSPDLGQGYTEAFF.

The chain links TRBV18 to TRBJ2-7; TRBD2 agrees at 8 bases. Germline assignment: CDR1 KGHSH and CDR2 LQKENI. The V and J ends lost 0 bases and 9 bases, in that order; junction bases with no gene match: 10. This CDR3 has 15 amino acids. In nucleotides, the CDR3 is TGTGCCAGCTCACCACCGCCCGGGGGGGCGATGGTGCAGTACTTC. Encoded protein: CASSPPPGGAMVQYF.

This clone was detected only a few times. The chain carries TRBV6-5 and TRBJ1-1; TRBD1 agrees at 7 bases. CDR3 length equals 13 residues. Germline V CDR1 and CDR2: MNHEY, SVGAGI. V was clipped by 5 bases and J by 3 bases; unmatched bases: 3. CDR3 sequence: CASSRQGHTEAFF. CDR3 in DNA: TGTGCCAGCAGTAGACAGGGTCACACTGAAGCTTTCTTT.

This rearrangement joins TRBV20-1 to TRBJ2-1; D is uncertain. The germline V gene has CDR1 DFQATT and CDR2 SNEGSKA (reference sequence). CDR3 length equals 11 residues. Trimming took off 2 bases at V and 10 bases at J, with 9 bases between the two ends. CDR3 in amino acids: CSARSLGEQFF. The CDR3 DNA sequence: TGCAGTGCTAGAAGTCTAGGCGAGCAGTTCTTC.

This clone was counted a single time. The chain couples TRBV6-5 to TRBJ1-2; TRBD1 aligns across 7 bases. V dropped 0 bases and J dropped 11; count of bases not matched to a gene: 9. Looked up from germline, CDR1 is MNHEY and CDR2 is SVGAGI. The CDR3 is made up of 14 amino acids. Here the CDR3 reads CASSYSSLAGGYTF. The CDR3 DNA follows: TGTGCCAGCAGTTACTCGAGTTTGGCAGGGGGGTACACCTTC.

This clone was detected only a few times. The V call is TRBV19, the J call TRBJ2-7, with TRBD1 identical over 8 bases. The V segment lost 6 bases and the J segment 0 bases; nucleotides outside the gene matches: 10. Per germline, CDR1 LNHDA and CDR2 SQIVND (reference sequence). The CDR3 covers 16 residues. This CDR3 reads CASSTADRGFSYEQYF. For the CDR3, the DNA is TGTGCCAGTAGCACCGCAGACAGGGGTTTCTCCTACGAGCAGTACTTC.

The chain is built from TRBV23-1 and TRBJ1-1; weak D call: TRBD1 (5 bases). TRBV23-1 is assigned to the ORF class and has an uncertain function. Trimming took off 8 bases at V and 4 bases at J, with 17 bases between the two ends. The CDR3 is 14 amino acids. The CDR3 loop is CASDRAGSGTEAFF. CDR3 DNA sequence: TGCGCCAGCGATCGAGCAGGGTCGGGCACTGAAGCTTTCTTT.

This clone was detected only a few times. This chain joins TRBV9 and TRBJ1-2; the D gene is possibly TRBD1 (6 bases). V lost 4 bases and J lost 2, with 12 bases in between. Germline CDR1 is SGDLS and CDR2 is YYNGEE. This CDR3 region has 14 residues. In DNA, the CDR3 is TGTGCCAGCAGCCCAGGGGTGGGGAACTATGGCTACACCTTC. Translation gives CASSPGVGNYGYTF.

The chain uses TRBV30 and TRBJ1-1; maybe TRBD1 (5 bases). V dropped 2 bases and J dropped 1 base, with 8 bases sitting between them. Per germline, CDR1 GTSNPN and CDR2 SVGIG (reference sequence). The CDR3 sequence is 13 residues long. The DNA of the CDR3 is TGTGCCTGGAGTTGGGGGGGGAACACTGAAGCTTTCTTT. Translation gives CAWSWGGNTEAFF.

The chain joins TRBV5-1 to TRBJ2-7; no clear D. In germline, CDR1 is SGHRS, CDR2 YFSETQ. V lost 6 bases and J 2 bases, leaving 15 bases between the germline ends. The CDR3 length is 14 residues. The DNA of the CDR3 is TGCGCCAGCATAAGTCCGAGACAAACCTACGAGCAGTACTTC. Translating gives CASISPRQTYEQYF. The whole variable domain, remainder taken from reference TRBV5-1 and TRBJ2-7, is KAGVTQTPRYLIKTRGQQVTLSCSPISGHRSVSWYQQTPGQGLQFLFEYFSETQRNKGNFPGRFSGRQFSNSRSEMNVSTLELGDSALYLCASISPRQTYEQYFGPGTRLTVT.

The CDR3 here is CASSPREVVVYGYTF. The CDR3 DNA reads TGTGCCAGTAGTCCCCGTGAGGTTGTGGTTTATGGCTACACCTTC. The chain is built from TRBV19 and TRBJ1-2; no firm D call. This CDR3 spans 15 amino acids. Germline values: CDR1 LNHDA, CDR2 SQIVND (reference sequence). V was cut by 5 bases and J by 5 bases, with 18 bases left in between.

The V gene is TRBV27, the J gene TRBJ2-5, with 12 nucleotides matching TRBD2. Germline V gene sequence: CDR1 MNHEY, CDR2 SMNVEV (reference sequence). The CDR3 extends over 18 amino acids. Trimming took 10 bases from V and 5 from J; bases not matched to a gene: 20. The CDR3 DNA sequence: TGTGCCACCAAGGGGATCACTAGCGGGGGGCTTGGGGAGGAGACCCAGTACTTC. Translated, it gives CATKGITSGGLGEETQYF.

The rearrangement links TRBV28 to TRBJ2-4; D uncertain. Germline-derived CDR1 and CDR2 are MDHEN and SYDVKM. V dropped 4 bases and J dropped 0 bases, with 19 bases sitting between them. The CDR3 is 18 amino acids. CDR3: CASSSLGRSGLAKNIQYF. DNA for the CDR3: TGTGCCAGCAGTTCCCTTGGCAGGTCCGGTCTAGCCAAAAACATTCAGTACTTC.

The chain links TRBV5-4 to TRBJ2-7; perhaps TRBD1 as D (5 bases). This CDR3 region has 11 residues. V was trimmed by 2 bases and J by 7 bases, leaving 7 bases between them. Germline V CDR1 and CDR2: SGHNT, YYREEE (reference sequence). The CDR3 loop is CASSLGDEQYF. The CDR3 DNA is TGTGCCAGCAGCTTAGGGGATGAGCAGTACTTC.

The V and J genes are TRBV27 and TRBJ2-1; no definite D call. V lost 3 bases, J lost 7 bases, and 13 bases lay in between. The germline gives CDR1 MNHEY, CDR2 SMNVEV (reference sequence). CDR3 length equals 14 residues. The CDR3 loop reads CASSLISSSNEQFF. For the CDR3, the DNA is TGTGCCAGCAGTTTGATATCTAGTTCTAATGAGCAGTTCTTC.

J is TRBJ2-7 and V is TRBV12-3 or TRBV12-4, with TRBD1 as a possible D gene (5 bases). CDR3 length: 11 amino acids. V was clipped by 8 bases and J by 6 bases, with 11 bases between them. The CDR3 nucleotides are TGTGCCAGCGGACCAGGGCTCGAGCAGTACTTC. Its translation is CASGPGLEQYF.

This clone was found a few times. This chain's CDR3 is CASSLQEGREQYF. CDR3 in DNA: TGCGCCAGCAGCCTCCAGGAGGGGCGCGAGCAGTACTTC. The J gene is TRBJ2-7, the V gene TRBV4-3; the D gene is possibly TRBD2 (6 bases). Germline V gene data show CDR1 as LGHNA and CDR2 as YSLEER. The CDR3 runs 13 residues. The V and J ends lost 4 bases and 6 bases respectively, with 13 bases between them.

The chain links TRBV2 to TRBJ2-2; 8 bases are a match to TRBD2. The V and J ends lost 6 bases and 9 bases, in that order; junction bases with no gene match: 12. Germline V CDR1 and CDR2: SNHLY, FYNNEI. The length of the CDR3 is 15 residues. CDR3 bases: TGTGCCAGCAGCGGGGGGGCGTCGCCCTCGAGGGAGCTGTTTTTT. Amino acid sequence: CASSGGASPSRELFF.

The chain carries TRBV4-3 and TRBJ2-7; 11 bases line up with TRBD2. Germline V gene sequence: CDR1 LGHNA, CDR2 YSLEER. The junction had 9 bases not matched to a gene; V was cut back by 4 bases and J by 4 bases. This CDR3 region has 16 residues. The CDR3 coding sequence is TGCGCCAGCAGCCCCCGACTAGCGGGAATTGGGTACGAGCAGTACTTC. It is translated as CASSPRLAGIGYEQYF.